This is a list of T cell receptor beta chains from one sample in a study of blood T cell repertoires in COVID-19. The method was immunoSEQ multiplex PCR; TCRdb's version includes in-frame clones alone and lacks a portion of them. The sample records under 150,000 clones, 88% being singletons. Material for sequencing was peripheral blood. Receptors originate from a human donor in a cohort sampled during active COVID-19. The CDR3 runs from the conserved cysteine through the conserved F or W. A D gene is named only where the DNA matches it firmly. Some rows have no size entry. The others give once, few or many, or a class for an expanded clone.

>TRBV28|NA|NA|TRBJ1-6
TGTGCCAGCAGCTTGGGGGGGGTTGGGTATAATTCACCCCTCCACTTT
CASSLGGVGYNSPLHF
>TRBV6-1|NA|TRBD1|TRBJ1-2
TGTGCCAGCAGTGAAAATCTAGGGGGACAGTCCTATGGCTACACCTTC
CASSENLGGQSYGYTF
>TRBV5-1|NA|TRBD1|TRBJ1-4
TGCGCCAGCAGCTTAAATCTCGCAGGGGGGAATGAAAAACTGTTTTTT
CASSLNLAGGNEKLFF
>TRBV2|NA|TRBD2|TRBJ2-1
TGTGCCAGCAGTGGCGGGAGGGCCTACAATGAGCAGTTCTTC
CASSGGRAYNEQFF
>TRBV12-3/TRBV12-4|once|NA|TRBJ1-5
TGTGCCAGCAGTTTGAGTGATCAGCCCCAGCATTTT
CASSLSDQPQHF
>TRBV21-1|NA|NA|TRBJ2-2
TGTGCCAGCGGATTGGGAAACAGGGAAACGAACACCGGGGAGCTGTTTTTT
CASGLGNRETNTGELFF
>TRBV6-6|NA|TRBD1|TRBJ1-1
TGTGCCAGCAGTACCTACGCGGACAGGCCGGGCCTAGTTTTCTTT
CASSTYADRPGLVFF
>TRBV5-6|NA|TRBD1|TRBJ1-2
TGTGCCAGCAGCTCGGACAGGGCGTATGGCTACACCTTC
CASSSDRAYGYTF
>TRBV29-1|medium-sized|NA|TRBJ2-7
TGCAGCGTTGAGAGCTCACCAACCTACGAGCAGTACTTC
CSVESSPTYEQYF
>TRBV5-4|NA|TRBD1|TRBJ1-2
TGTGCCAGCAGCCCCGGACAGGGGGCACACTATGGCTACACCTTC
CASSPGQGAHYGYTF
>TRBV6-6|NA|TRBD1|TRBJ1-2
TGTGCCAGCAGCCCCCAGGACAGGGGGAGAGATGGCTACACCTTC
CASSPQDRGRDGYTF
>TRBV14|NA|NA|TRBJ2-7
TGTGCCAGCAGCCCAACTCGGACTGGCTTCTCCTACGAGCAGTACTTC
CASSPTRTGFSYEQYF
>TRBV5-5|NA|NA|TRBJ1-5
TGTGCCAGCAGATCGACGGGGATTCCCAATCAGCCCCAGCATTTT
CASRSTGIPNQPQHF
>TRBV19|once|TRBD1|TRBJ1-4
TGTGCCAGTAGTGTCACAGGGGGCACTAATGAAAAACTGTTTTTT
CASSVTGGTNEKLFF
>TRBV28|few|NA|TRBJ1-5
TGTGCCAGCAGTTTTGCGGGAGCTAGCAATCAGCCCCAGCATTTT
CASSFAGASNQPQHF
>TRBV18|once|TRBD1|TRBJ2-7
TGTGCCAGCTCACGACAGGGAAATGACGAGCAGTACTTC
CASSRQGNDEQYF
>TRBV6-6|NA|NA|TRBJ1-5
TGTGCCAGCGTAACTATTAGCAATCAGCCCCAGCATTTT
CASVTISNQPQHF
>TRBV28|few|TRBD1|TRBJ1-1
TGTGCCAGCAGCACTCCGACAGGGTGGGACACTGAAGCTTTCTTT
CASSTPTGWDTEAFF
>TRBV5-1|NA|NA|TRBJ2-2
TGCGCCAGCAACGTCGTCGGGGGTCAGAACCCCGGGGAGCTGTTTTTT
CASNVVGGQNPGELFF
>TRBV7-2|NA|TRBD1|TRBJ1-1
TGTGCCAGCAGCTTAGCGGCCTTTAGGGGGCTGGTGAACACTGAAGCTTTCTTT
CASSLAAFRGLVNTEAFF
>TRBV7-6|NA|NA|TRBJ1-1
TGTGCCAGCAGCTTGGAGGGTGTGAACACTGAAGCTTTCTTT
CASSLEGVNTEAFF
>TRBV5-1|NA|TRBD1|TRBJ2-2
TGCGCCAGCGGACAGGCGAACACCGGGGAGCTGTTTTTT
CASGQANTGELFF